The clone carrying this T cell receptor beta chain was seen a few times. The data were taken from a study of blood T cell repertoires in COVID-19. On the study more broadly: Sites in the United States, Italy and Spain provided acute and convalescent COVID-19 samples. The analysed material was cDNA or gDNA that came from T cells, B-cell-depleted T cells, or PBMCs.

The CDR3 is 15 amino acids. Germline CDR1 SQVTM, CDR2 ANQGSEA. V lost 7 bases, J lost 7 bases, and 14 bases stayed unmatched. In the authors' methods: The assay estimated nucleated cells by amplifying reference gene primers. Generated by immunoSEQ multiplex PCR, the TCRdb table keeps only in-frame clones and is missing some. V and J calls and clone size are given by that table; D and trimming were obtained from the DNA. The repertoire includes 200,000 to 300,000 clones, about nine tenths of them detected once, and about 4% sits in the top ten. This TCR derives from a man in his fifties or sixties who had recovered from COVID-19. Sequenced sample: peripheral blood. This chain connects TRBV29-1 to TRBJ2-2, with 8 positions matching TRBD2. CDR3 DNA: TGCAGCGCCCGGCGAAACGGGGGGGGTGACGGGGAGCTGTTTTTT. Encoded protein: CSARRNGGGDGELFF.